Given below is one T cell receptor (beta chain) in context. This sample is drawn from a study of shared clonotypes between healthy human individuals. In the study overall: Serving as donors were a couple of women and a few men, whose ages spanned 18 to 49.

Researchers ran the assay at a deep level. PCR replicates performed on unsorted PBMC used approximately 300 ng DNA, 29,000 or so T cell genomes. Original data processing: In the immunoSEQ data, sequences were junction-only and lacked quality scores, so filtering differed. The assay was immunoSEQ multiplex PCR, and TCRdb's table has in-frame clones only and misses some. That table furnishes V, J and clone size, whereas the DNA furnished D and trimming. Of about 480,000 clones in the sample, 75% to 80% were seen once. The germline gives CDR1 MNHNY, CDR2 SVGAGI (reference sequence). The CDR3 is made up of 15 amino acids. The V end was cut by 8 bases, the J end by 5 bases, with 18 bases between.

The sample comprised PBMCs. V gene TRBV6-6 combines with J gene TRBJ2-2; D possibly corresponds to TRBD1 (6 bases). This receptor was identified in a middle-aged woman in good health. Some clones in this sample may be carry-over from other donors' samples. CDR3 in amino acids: CASFKGEFHTGELFF. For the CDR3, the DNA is TGTGCCAGCTTTAAGGGGGAGTTTCATACCGGGGAGCTGTTTTTT.